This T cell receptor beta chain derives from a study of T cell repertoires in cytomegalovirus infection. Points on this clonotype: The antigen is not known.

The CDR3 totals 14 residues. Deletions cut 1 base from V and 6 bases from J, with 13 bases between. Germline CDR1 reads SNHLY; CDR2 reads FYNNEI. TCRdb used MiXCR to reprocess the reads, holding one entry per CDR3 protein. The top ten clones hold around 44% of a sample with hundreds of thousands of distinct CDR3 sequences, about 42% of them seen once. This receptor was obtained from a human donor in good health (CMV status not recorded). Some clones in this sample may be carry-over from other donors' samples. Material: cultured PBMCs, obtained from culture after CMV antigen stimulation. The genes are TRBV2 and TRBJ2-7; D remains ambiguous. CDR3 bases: TGTGCCAGCAGTGAAGGCCGACTGCTTGGCGAGCAGTACTTC. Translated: CASSEGRLLGEQYF.